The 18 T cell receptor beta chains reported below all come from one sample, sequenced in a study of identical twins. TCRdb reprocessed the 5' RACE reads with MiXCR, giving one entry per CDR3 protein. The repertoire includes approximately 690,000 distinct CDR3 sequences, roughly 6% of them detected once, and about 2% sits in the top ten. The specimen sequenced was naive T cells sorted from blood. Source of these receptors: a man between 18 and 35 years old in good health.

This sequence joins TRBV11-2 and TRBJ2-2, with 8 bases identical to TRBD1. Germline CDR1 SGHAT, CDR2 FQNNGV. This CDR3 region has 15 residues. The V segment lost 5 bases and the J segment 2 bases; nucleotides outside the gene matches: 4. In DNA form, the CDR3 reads TGTGCCAGCAGCATGGGACAGGTTAACACCGGGGAGCTGTTTTTT. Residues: CASSMGQVNTGELFF.

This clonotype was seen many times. CDR3 amino acids: CASRTAGYSNQPQHF. As DNA, the CDR3 is TGTGCCAGCAGGACCGCAGGATATAGCAATCAGCCCCAGCATTTT. The chain couples TRBV6-2 or TRBV6-3 to TRBJ1-5, with unresolved D. V shed 6 bases and J shed 0 bases, with 12 bases lying between them. Germline CDR1 MNHEY, CDR2 SVGEGT. The CDR3 loop spans 15 amino acids.

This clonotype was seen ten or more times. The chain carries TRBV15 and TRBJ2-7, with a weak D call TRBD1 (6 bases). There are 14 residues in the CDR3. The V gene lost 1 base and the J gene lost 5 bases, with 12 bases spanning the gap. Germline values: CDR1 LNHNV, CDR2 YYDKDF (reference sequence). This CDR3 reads CATSRAGRGDEQYF. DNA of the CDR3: TGTGCCACCAGCAGAGCGGGCAGGGGCGACGAGCAGTACTTC.

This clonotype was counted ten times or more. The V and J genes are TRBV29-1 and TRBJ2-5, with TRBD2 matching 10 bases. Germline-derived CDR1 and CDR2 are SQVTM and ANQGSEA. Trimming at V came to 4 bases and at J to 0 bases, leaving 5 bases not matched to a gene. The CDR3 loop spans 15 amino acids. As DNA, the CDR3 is TGCAGCGTTGCATCTAGCGGGAGAGACCAAGAGACCCAGTACTTC. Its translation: CSVASSGRDQETQYF.

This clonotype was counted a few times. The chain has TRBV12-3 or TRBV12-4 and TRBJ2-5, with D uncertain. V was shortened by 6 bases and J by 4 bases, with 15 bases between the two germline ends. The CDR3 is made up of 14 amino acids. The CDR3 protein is CASSSTKMGETQYF. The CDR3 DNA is TGTGCCAGCAGCTCCACCAAAATGGGAGAGACCCAGTACTTC.

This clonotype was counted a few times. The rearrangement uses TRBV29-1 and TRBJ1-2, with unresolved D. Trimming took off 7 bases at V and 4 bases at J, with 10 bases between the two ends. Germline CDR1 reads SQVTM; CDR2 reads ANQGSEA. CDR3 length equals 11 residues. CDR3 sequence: CSDSTGYGYTF. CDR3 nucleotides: TGCAGCGATTCAACGGGCTATGGCTACACCTTC.

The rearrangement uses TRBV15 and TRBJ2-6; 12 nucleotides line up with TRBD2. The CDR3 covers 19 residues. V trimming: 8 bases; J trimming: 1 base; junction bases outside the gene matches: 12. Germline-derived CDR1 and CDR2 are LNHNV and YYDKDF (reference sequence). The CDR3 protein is CATSGLAGGDRSGANVLTF. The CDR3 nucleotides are TGTGCCACCTCCGGCCTAGCGGGAGGGGACCGTTCTGGGGCCAACGTCCTGACTTTC.

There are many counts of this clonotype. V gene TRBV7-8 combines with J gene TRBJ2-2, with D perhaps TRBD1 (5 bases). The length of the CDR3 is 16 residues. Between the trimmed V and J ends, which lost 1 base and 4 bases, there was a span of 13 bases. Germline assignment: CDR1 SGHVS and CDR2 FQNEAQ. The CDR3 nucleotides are TGTGCCAGCAGCTTAGTGTCAGGGTACCTCACCGGGGAGCTGTTTTTT. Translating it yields CASSLVSGYLTGELFF.

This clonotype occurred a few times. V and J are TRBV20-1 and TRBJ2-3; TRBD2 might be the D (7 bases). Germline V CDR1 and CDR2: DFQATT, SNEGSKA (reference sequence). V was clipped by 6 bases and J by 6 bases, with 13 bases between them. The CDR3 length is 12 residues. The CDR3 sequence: CSAAEGGDTQYF. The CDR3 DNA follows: TGCAGTGCGGCGGAGGGGGGGGATACGCAGTATTTT.

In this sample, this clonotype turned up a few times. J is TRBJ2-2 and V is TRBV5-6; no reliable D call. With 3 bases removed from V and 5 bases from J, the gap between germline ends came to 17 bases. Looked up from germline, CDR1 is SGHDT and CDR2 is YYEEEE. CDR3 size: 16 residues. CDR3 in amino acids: CASSSTYRRTTGELFF. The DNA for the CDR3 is TGTGCCAGCAGCTCCACCTATCGGAGAACGACCGGGGAGCTGTTTTTT.

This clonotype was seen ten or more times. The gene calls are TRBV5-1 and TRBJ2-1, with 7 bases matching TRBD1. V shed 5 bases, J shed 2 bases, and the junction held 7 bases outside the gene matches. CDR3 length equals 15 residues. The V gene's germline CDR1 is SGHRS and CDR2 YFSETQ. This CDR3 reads CASRPGTDTYNEQFF. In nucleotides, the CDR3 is TGCGCCAGCAGACCCGGGACAGATACCTACAATGAGCAGTTCTTC.

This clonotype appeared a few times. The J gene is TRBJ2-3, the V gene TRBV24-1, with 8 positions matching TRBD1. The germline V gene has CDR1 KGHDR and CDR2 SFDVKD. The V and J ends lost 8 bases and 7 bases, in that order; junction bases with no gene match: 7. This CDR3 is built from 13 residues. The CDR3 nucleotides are TGTGCCACCATGAGGACAGGGAAATATACGCAGTATTTT. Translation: CATMRTGKYTQYF.

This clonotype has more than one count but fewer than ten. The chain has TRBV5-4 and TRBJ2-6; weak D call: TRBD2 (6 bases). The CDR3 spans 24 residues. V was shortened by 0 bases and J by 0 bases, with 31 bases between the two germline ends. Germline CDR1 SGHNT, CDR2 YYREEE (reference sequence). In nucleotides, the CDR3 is TGTGCCAGCAGCTTGGAACGCCTTGTAGGTTACCGGGACTCAAACGACTCTGGGGCCAACGTCCTGACTTTC. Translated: CASSLERLVGYRDSNDSGANVLTF.

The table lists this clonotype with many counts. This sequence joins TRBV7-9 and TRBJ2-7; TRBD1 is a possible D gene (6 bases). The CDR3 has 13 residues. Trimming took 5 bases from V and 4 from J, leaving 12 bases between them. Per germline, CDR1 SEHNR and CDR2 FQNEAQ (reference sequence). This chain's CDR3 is CASSTEDSYEQYV. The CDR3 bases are TGTGCCAGCAGCACCGAGGACAGTTACGAGCAGTACGTC.

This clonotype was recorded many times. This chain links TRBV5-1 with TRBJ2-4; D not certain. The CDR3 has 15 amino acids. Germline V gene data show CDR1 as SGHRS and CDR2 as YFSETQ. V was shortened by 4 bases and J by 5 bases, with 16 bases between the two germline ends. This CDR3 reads CASSHRPTLQNIQYF. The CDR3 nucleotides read TGCGCCAGCAGCCACCGTCCTACCCTCCAAAACATTCAGTACTTC. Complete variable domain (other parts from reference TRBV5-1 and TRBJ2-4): KAGVTQTPRYLIKTRGQQVTLSCSPISGHRSVSWYQQTPGQGLQFLFEYFSETQRNKGNFPGRFSGRQFSNSRSEMNVSTLELGDSALYLCASSHRPTLQNIQYFGAGTRLSVL.

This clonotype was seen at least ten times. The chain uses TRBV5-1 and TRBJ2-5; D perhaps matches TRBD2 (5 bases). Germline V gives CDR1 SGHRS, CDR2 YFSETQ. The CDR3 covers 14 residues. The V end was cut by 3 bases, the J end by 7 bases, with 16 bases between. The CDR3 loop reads CASSSTDFPGTQYF. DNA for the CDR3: TGCGCCAGCAGCTCGACGGACTTCCCCGGGACCCAGTACTTC.

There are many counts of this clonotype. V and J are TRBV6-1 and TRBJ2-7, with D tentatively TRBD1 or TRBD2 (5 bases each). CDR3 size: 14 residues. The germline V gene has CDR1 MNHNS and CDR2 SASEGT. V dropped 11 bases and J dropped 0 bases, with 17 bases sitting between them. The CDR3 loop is CAFSGTGSSYEQYF. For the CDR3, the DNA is TGTGCCTTCTCCGGGACGGGGAGCTCCTACGAGCAGTACTTC.

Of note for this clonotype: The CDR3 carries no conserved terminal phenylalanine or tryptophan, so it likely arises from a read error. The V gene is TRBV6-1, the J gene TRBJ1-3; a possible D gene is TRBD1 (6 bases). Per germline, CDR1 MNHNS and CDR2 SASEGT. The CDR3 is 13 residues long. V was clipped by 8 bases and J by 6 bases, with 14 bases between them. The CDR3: CASQGSGVNTIYS. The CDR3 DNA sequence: TGTGCCAGCCAGGGGTCGGGAGTAAACACCATATATTCT.